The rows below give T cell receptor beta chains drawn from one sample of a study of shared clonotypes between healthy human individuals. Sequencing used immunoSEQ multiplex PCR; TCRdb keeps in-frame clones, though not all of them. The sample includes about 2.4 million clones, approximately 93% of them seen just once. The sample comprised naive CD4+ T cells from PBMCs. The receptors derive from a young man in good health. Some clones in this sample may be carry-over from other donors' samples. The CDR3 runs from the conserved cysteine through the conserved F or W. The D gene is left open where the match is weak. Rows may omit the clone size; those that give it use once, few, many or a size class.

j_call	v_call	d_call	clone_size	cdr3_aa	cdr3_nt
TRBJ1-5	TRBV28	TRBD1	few	CASRGQTDSNQPQHF	TGTGCCAGCCGGGGACAGACTGACTCCAATCAGCCCCAGCATTTT
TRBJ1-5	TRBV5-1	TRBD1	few	CASSTGQPNQPQHF	TGCGCCAGCAGCACGGGACAGCCCAATCAGCCCCAGCATTTT
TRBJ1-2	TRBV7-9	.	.	CAIHRGTHRNYGYTF	TGTGCCATCCACCGGGGTACGCACAGAAACTATGGCTACACCTTC
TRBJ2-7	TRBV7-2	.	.	CASSLVEDGTGYEQYF	TGTGCCAGCAGCTTAGTAGAGGACGGGACCGGTTACGAGCAGTACTTC
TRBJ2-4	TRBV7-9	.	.	CASSAWGTDIQYF	TGTGCCAGCAGCGCCTGGGGTACGGACATTCAGTACTTC
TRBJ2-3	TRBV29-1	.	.	CSVEVPDTQYF	TGCAGCGTTGAAGTCCCGGATACGCAGTATTTT
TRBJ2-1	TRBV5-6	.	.	CASSFGVTSSYNEQFF	TGTGCCAGCAGCTTTGGGGTAACGAGCTCCTACAATGAGCAGTTCTTC
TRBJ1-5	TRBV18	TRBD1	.	CASSRDRENQPQHF	TGTGCCAGCTCCCGAGACAGGGAAAATCAGCCCCAGCATTTT
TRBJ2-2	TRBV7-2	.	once	CASSSRTANTGELFF	TGTGCCAGCAGCTCTAGGACAGCGAACACCGGGGAGCTGTTTTTT
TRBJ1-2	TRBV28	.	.	CASSSPIGTSKGYGYTF	TGTGCCAGCAGTTCTCCCATAGGGACATCTAAGGGCTATGGCTACACCTTC
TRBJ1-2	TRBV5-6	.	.	CASCSRLRGYTF	TGTGCCAGCTGTTCAAGGCTCCGAGGCTACACCTTC
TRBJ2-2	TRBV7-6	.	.	CASSLAFGRQKNTGELFF	TGTGCCAGCAGCTTAGCGTTTGGACGGCAGAAGAACACCGGGGAGCTGTTTTTT
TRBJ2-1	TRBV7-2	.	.	CASSLTGGANEQFF	TGTGCCAGCAGCTTAACCGGAGGGGCCAATGAGCAGTTCTTC
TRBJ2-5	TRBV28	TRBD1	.	CASSFWVGPTGGGETQYF	TGTGCCAGCAGTTTTTGGGTAGGACCGACAGGGGGCGGAGAGACCCAGTACTTC
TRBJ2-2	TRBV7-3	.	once	CASSLVATTGELFF	TGTGCCAGCAGCTTAGTAGCGACTACCGGGGAGCTGTTTTTT
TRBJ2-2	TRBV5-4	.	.	CASSPWGIYPGRKNTGELFF	TGTGCCAGCAGCCCATGGGGGATTTACCCGGGACGGAAAAACACCGGGGAGCTGTTTTTT
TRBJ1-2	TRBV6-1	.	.	CASSEALGGRPYGYTF	TGTGCCAGCAGTGAAGCGCTGGGGGGCCGGCCCTATGGCTACACCTTC
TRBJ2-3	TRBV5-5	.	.	CASSFGDRDTDTQYF	TGTGCCAGCAGCTTCGGAGACAGAGACACAGATACGCAGTATTTT
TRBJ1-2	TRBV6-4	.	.	CASSSPRGGLTF	TGTGCCAGCAGTTCCCCTCGGGGGGGGTTGACCTTC
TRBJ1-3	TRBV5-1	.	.	CASSPQPQGSSGNTIYF	TGCGCCAGCAGCCCTCAACCCCAGGGGAGCTCTGGAAACACCATATATTTT
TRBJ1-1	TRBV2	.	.	CASSAHSPGTEAFF	TGTGCCAGCAGCGCCCACAGCCCCGGCACTGAAGCTTTCTTT
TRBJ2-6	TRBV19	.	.	CASSVQGSGANVLTF	TGTGCCAGTAGTGTCCAAGGATCTGGGGCCAACGTCCTGACTTTC
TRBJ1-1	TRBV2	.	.	CASSEEVNTEAFF	TGTGCCAGCAGTGAGGAGGTCAACACTGAAGCTTTCTTT
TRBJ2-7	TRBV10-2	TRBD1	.	CASKRGQGSYEQYF	TGCGCCAGCAAGCGAGGACAGGGGTCCTACGAGCAGTACTTC
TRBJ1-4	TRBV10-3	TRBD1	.	CAIRPGQGNNEKLFF	TGTGCCATCAGACCGGGACAGGGAAATAATGAAAAACTGTTTTTT
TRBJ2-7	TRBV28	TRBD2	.	CATQIAGGPSYEQYF	TGTGCCACACAGATAGCGGGAGGGCCCTCGTACGAGCAGTACTTC
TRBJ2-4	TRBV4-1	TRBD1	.	CASRDNRGKNIQYF	TGCGCCAGCAGGGATAACAGGGGAAAAAACATTCAGTACTTC
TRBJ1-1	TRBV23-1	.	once	CASIPSDTRRTEAFF	TGCGCCAGCATCCCCTCGGACACCAGGAGGACTGAAGCTTTCTTT
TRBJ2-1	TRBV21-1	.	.	CASSEASGTGDYNEQFF	TGTGCCAGCAGCGAAGCGTCCGGGACAGGGGACTACAATGAGCAGTTCTTC
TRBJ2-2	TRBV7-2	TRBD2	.	CASSLTGTITGELFF	TGTGCCAGCAGCTTGACTGGGACTATCACCGGGGAGCTGTTTTTT
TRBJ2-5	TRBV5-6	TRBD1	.	CASSTGQGMETQYF	TGTGCCAGCAGTACGGGACAGGGTATGGAGACCCAGTACTTC